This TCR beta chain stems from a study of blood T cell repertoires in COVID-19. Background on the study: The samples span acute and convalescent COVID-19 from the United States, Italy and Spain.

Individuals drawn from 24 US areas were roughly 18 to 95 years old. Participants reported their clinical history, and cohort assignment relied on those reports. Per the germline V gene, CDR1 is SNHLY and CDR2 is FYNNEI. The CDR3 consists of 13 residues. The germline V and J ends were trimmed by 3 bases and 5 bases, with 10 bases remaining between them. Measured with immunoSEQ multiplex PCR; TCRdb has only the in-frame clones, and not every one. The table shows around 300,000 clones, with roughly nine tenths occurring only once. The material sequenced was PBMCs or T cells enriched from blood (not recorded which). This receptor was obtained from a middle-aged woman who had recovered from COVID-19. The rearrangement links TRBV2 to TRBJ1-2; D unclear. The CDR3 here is CASSDRSGYGYTF. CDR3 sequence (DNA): TGTGCCAGCAGTGATAGGAGTGGGTATGGCTACACCTTC.